The 11 T cell receptor beta chains listed next were all sequenced from one sample in a study of a mutant IDH1 vaccine in newly diagnosed glioma. Antigen specificity for these receptors is unknown. This sample's time point: week 23, last vaccination. Each dose delivered 300 ug of mutant IDH1 20-mer peptide subcutaneously with imiquimod. Using immunoSEQ multiplex PCR, the repertoire was profiled, and TCRdb retains in-frame clones only, with some absent. Seen here are approximately 82,000 clones, roughly 85% observed once, and the top ten hold 2% to 2.5%. The material was PBMCs, obtained from a glioma patient whose treatment included an IDH1 peptide vaccine. These receptors came from a man younger than 45 with glioma. Some clones in this sample may be carry-over from other donors' samples.

The chain is built from TRBV13 and TRBJ1-2; the match to TRBD1 covers 9 bases. Losses at the gene ends were 0 bases for V and 8 bases for J; bases not matched to a gene: 7. CDR1 is PRHDT and CDR2 is FYEKMQ in the germline V gene (reference sequence). The CDR3 consists of 15 residues. The CDR3 region is CASSLGGQGTRGYTF. The DNA of the CDR3 is TGTGCCAGCAGCTTAGGAGGACAGGGGACGAGGGGCTACACCTTC.

The V gene is TRBV19, the J gene TRBJ2-1, with 10 nucleotides matching TRBD2. This CDR3 comprises 16 residues. The germline CDR1 and CDR2 sequences are LNHDA and SQIVND (reference sequence). V lost 0 bases, J lost 3 bases, and 2 bases stayed unmatched. Here the CDR3 reads CASSIELAGIYNEQFF. CDR3 in DNA: TGTGCCAGTAGTATAGAACTAGCGGGGATCTACAATGAGCAGTTCTTC.

J is TRBJ1-4 and V is TRBV4-3; no clear D. The CDR3 has 14 residues. Germline V gives CDR1 LGHNA, CDR2 YSLEER. Trimming removed 0 bases at V and 7 bases at J, with 9 bases between. The DNA of the CDR3 is TGCGCCAGCAGCCAAGATGTATGGAGTGAAAAACTGTTTTTT. It is translated as CASSQDVWSEKLFF.

The chain recombines TRBV5-8 with TRBJ1-5, with a tentative D call TRBD1 (5 bases). In germline, CDR1 is SGHTS, CDR2 YDEGEE. The germline V and J ends were trimmed by 4 bases and 1 base, with 12 bases remaining between them. CDR3 size: 15 residues. Here the CDR3 reads CASSRGRGSNQPQHF. CDR3 in DNA: TGTGCCAGCAGCCGGGGACGGGGAAGCAATCAGCCCCAGCATTTT.

The V and J genes are TRBV2 and TRBJ2-3; D not certain. CDR1 and CDR2 (germline): SNHLY, FYNNEI. Trimming left V 4 bases short and J 2 bases short, with 10 bases between. There are 14 residues in the CDR3. CDR3 bases: TGTGCCAGCAGTGGCGGTACGATCACAGATACGCAGTATTTT. Encoded protein: CASSGGTITDTQYF.

The genes are TRBV6-1 and TRBJ2-5; D not resolved. The germline V gene has CDR1 MNHNS and CDR2 SASEGT. Trimming shortened V by 8 bases and J by 5 bases, and 21 bases separated the two germline ends. CDR3 size: 15 residues. CDR3 sequence: CASGPHLLDVETQYF. DNA for the CDR3: TGTGCCAGCGGACCACACTTACTTGACGTCGAGACCCAGTACTTC.

This rearrangement joins TRBV2 to TRBJ2-1; D possibly corresponds to TRBD2 (5 bases). Trimming shortened V by 4 bases and J by 9 bases, and 10 bases separated the two germline ends. This CDR3 is built from 12 residues. CDR1 SNHLY and CDR2 FYNNEI come from the germline V gene. The CDR3: CASSAGWAEQFF. In DNA form, the CDR3 reads TGTGCCAGCAGTGCGGGATGGGCTGAGCAGTTCTTC. The variable domain in full, with the rest retrieved from reference TRBV2 and TRBJ2-1, is EPEVTQTPSHQVTQMGQEVILRCVPISNHLYFYWYRQILGQKVEFLVSFYNNEISEKSEIFDDQFSVERPDGSNFTLKIRSTKLEDSAMYFCASSAGWAEQFFGPGTRLTVL.

In this sample, this clone turned up a few times. The J gene is TRBJ1-1, the V gene TRBV2, with D uncertain. The germline gives CDR1 SNHLY, CDR2 FYNNEI. V was cut by 3 bases and J by 3 bases, with 11 bases left in between. CDR3 size: 14 residues. In nucleotides, the CDR3 is TGTGCCAGCAGTGAGCGGTCAGAATACACTGAAGCTTTCTTT. This codes for CASSERSEYTEAFF.

This rearrangement joins TRBV19 to TRBJ1-2; TRBD1 aligns across 9 bases. The CDR3 is made up of 14 amino acids. Unmatched junction bases numbered 5, after V lost 5 bases and J lost 4 bases. Germline lookup yields CDR1 LNHDA and CDR2 SQIVND (reference sequence). The CDR3 protein is CASSRQGEFYGYTF. CDR3 coding DNA: TGTGCCAGTAGTCGACAGGGGGAATTCTATGGCTACACCTTC.

The V call is TRBV10-3, the J call TRBJ2-2, with 7 bases lining up with TRBD1. The CDR3 contains 16 residues. CDR1 is ENHRY, CDR2 SYGVKD, per germline. With V trimmed by 6 bases and J by 0 bases, 7 bases remained unmatched. Here the CDR3 reads CAIRSAGTANTGELFF. The CDR3 DNA sequence: TGTGCCATCAGGTCGGCCGGGACAGCGAACACCGGGGAGCTGTTTTTT.

J is TRBJ2-1 and V is TRBV9; D is perhaps TRBD2 (6 bases). V was shortened by 3 bases and J by 6 bases, with 16 bases between the two germline ends. The CDR3 totals 15 residues. CDR1 and CDR2 from the germline V gene are SGDLS and YYNGEE. The CDR3 DNA reads TGTGCCAGCAGCGCTTCCGGGAGCCCGACCAATGAGCAGTTCTTC. Protein sequence: CASSASGSPTNEQFF.